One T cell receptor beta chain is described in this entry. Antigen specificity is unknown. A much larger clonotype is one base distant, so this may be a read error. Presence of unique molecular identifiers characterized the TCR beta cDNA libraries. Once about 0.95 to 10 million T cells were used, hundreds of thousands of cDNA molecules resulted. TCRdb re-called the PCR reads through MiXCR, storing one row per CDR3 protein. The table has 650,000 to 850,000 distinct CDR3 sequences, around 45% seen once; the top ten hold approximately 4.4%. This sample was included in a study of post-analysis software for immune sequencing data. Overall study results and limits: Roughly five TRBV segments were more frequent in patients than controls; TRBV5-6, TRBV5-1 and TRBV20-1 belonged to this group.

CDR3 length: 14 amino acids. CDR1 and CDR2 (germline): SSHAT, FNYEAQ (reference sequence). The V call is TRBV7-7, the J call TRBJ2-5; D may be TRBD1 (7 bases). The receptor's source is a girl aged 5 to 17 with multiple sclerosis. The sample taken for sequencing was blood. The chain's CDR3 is CASSSGGPQETLYF. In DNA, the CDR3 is TGTGCTAGCAGCTCAGGGGGGCCACAAGAGACCCTGTACTTC.